This T cell receptor beta chain derives from a study of shared T cell receptors in the human thymus. V was trimmed by 6 bases and J by 3 bases, leaving 5 bases between them. This CDR3 region has 11 residues. CDR1 MDHEN and CDR2 SYDVKM come from the germline V gene. Concerning this clone itself: The sample carries other DNA sequences with the same CDR3.

The table came from immunoSEQ multiplex PCR; TCRdb's copy has only in-frame clones and leaves some out. This table holds about 660,000 clones, more than 70% found once. The data also belong to a second study, concerning human thymus T cells. That source adds: Infants, healthy and Finnish, who were having corrective surgery for congenital heart defects served as donors. Thymus specimens were resections from corrective heart surgery. In thymic and blood repertoires alike, V and J usage looked biased. Overlap was high between thymic repertoires from unrelated individuals, as reported in related research.

The specimen sequenced was thymocytes. This TCR derives from a boy less than two years old with a congenital heart defect. The J gene is TRBJ1-1, the V gene TRBV28; no clear D gene. The CDR3 sequence: CASSRDTEAFF. The CDR3 DNA is TGTGCCAGCAGCCGCGACACTGAAGCTTTCTTT.